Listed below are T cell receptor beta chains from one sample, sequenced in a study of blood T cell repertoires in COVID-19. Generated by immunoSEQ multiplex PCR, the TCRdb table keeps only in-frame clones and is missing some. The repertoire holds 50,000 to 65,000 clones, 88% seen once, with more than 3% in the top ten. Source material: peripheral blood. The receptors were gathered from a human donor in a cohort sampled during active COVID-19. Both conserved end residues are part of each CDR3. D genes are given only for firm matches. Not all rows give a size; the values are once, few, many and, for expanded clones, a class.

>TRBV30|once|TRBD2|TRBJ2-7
CARGGQKVYEQYF
TGTGCCCGGGGGGGGCAGAAGGTATACGAGCAGTACTTC
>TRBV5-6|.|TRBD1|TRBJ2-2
CASSYGQGAGELFF
TGTGCCAGCAGCTACGGACAGGGGGCCGGGGAGCTGTTTTTT
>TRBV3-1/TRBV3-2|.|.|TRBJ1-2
CASSQLDSYGYTF
TGTGCCAGCAGCCAACTGGACAGCTATGGCTACACCTTC
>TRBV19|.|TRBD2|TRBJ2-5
CATSGIWETQYF
TGTGCCACCAGCGGGATCTGGGAGACCCAGTACTTC
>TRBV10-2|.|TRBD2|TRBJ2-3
CASRSGRGADTQYF
TGCGCCAGCAGAAGCGGGAGGGGGGCAGATACGCAGTATTTT
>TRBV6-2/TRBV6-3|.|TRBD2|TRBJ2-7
CASSYSGRADEQYF
TGTGCCAGCAGTTACTCGGGGAGGGCGGACGAGCAGTACTTC
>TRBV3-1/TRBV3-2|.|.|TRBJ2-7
CASSQYGTAFYEQYF
TGTGCCAGCAGCCAATACGGGACTGCCTTCTACGAGCAGTACTTC
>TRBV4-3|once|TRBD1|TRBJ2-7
CASSQAFRVGQGDYEQYF
TGCGCCAGCAGCCAAGCCTTCCGGGTGGGACAGGGGGACTACGAGCAGTACTTC
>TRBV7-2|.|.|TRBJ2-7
CASSAPGYEQYF
TGTGCCAGCAGCGCCCCCGGGTACGAGCAGTACTTC
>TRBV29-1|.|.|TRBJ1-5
CSARTDSNQPQHF
TGCAGCGCACGGACAGATAGCAATCAGCCCCAGCATTTT
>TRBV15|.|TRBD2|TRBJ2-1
CATSRGRGEGAVNEQFF
TGTGCCACCAGCAGAGGGCGGGGGGAAGGGGCTGTCAATGAGCAGTTCTTC
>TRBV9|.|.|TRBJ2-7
CASSVASVSSYEQYF
TGTGCCAGCAGCGTAGCTAGCGTGAGCTCCTACGAGCAGTACTTC